The 11 T cell receptor beta chains listed next were all sequenced from one sample in a study of shared clonotypes between healthy human individuals. The method was immunoSEQ multiplex PCR; TCRdb's version includes in-frame clones alone and lacks a portion of them. The sample carries roughly 490,000 clones, roughly 85% recorded once. The sequencing input was PBMCs. These receptor sequences come from a woman aged 40 to 49 in good health. Some clones in this sample may be carry-over from other donors' samples.

V usage is TRBV28 and J usage is TRBJ2-6; TRBD1 is a possible D gene (6 bases). The CDR3 spans 15 residues. Germline V gene lookup returns CDR1 MDHEN and CDR2 SYDVKM. The V gene lost 6 bases and the J gene lost 4 bases, with 13 bases spanning the gap. For the CDR3, the DNA is TGTGCCAGCAGCCTACTGGGGGCAGGGGCCAACGTCCTGACTTTC. This codes for CASSLLGAGANVLTF.

There are many counts of this clone. The chain combines TRBV27 with TRBJ1-2; no firm D call. Between the trimmed V and J ends, which lost 8 bases and 5 bases, there was a span of 12 bases. The CDR3 runs to 12 residues. Germline lookup yields CDR1 MNHEY and CDR2 SMNVEV (reference sequence). The CDR3, as DNA: TGTGCCAGCCATGACGGGCTTTATGGCTACACCTTC. It codes for CASHDGLYGYTF.

The gene calls are TRBV7-9 and TRBJ1-4, with D tentatively TRBD1 (6 bases). The CDR3 runs 15 residues. Germline V lookup: CDR1 SEHNR, CDR2 FQNEAQ (reference sequence). V lost 1 base and J lost 5, with 11 bases in between. The DNA for the CDR3 is TGTGCCAGCAGCTTAGAAGGGGGGTACAATGAAAAACTGTTTTTT. Protein product: CASSLEGGYNEKLFF.

This chain links TRBV5-4 with TRBJ2-5; D unresolved. Germline CDR1 reads SGHNT; CDR2 reads YYREEE (reference sequence). The CDR3 extends over 15 amino acids. The ends were cut back, 0 bases at V and 2 bases at J, with 11 bases in the middle. CDR3 DNA sequence: TGTGCCAGCAGCTTGGACCGGACCCGGCAAGAGACCCAGTACTTC. Its protein product is CASSLDRTRQETQYF.

The chain carries TRBV9 and TRBJ2-3; no reliable D call. The CDR3 consists of 14 residues. Between the trimmed V and J ends, which lost 4 bases and 1 base, there was a span of 10 bases. The germline CDR1 and CDR2 sequences are SGDLS and YYNGEE. DNA of the CDR3: TGTGCCAGCAGCCCAAGGTCTCGCACAGATACGCAGTATTTT. Translated, it gives CASSPRSRTDTQYF.

V usage is TRBV30 and J usage is TRBJ2-1, with 11 bases identical to TRBD2. The length of the CDR3 is 16 residues. Germline V gene data show CDR1 as GTSNPN and CDR2 as SVGIG (reference sequence). The trim removed 4 bases at V and 6 bases at J, leaving 11 bases unmatched. The CDR3 is CAWNVASGRLGNEQFF. The CDR3 DNA reads as TGTGCCTGGAATGTGGCTAGCGGGAGGTTAGGCAATGAGCAGTTCTTC. Supplemented by reference TRBV30 and TRBJ2-1, the full variable domain reads SQTIHQWPATLVQPVGSPLSLECTVEGTSNPNLYWYRQAAGRGLQLLFYSVGIGQISSEVPQNLSASRPQDRQFILSSKKLLLSDSGFYLCAWNVASGRLGNEQFFGPGTRLTVL.

The chain uses TRBV9 and TRBJ2-1; weak D call: TRBD2 (6 bases). The CDR3 is 15 amino acids. Trimming removed 4 bases at V and 3 bases at J, with 14 bases between. Germline V gives CDR1 SGDLS, CDR2 YYNGEE. This CDR3 is CASSPQEGSYNEQFF. In nucleotides, the CDR3 is TGTGCCAGCAGCCCACAGGAGGGGAGCTACAATGAGCAGTTCTTC. The full variable domain, completed using reference TRBV9 and TRBJ2-1, is DSGVTQTPKHLITATGQRVTLRCSPRSGDLSVYWYQQSLDQGLQFLIQYYNGEERAKGNILERFSAQQFPDLHSELNLSSLELGDSALYFCASSPQEGSYNEQFFGPGTRLTVL.

The gene calls are TRBV2 and TRBJ2-5; 7 bases are shared with TRBD2. V gave up 7 bases and J gave up 5 bases; unmatched junction bases: 7. This CDR3 has 13 amino acids. Germline V lookup: CDR1 SNHLY, CDR2 FYNNEI. The CDR3 loop is CASNPAGPETQYF. The CDR3 nucleotides read TGTGCCAGCAACCCAGCGGGACCGGAGACCCAGTACTTC.

This clone was picked up one time. The chain joins TRBV29-1 to TRBJ2-1, with a tentative D call TRBD1 (6 bases). Germline CDR1 and CDR2: SQVTM and ANQGSEA. The CDR3 covers 13 residues. The CDR3 bases are TGCACAATCAGGGGAAGGGACCACAATGAGCAGTTCTTC. As protein: CTIRGRDHNEQFF.

V is TRBV7-9 and J is TRBJ1-2; D might be TRBD1 (5 bases). From germline, CDR1 is SEHNR and CDR2 FQNEAQ (reference sequence). Trimming shortened V by 5 bases and J by 4 bases, and 14 bases separated the two germline ends. This CDR3 has 14 amino acids. Here the CDR3 reads CASSRTSGFYGYTF. CDR3 nucleotides: TGTGCCAGCAGCCGCACCTCAGGGTTCTATGGCTACACCTTC.

V is TRBV7-2 and J is TRBJ2-1; 12 nucleotides line up with TRBD2. The CDR3 has 16 residues. Trimming removed 7 bases from V and 8 bases from J; junction bases left unmatched: 12. Germline CDR1 SGHTA, CDR2 FQGNSA. CDR3 loop: CASTLAGGPGTDEQFF. CDR3 nucleotides: TGTGCCAGCACTCTAGCGGGAGGGCCGGGGACGGATGAGCAGTTCTTC. Based on the CDR3 plus reference TRBV7-2 and TRBJ2-1, the full variable domain is GAGVSQSPSNKVTEKGKDVELRCDPISGHTALYWYRQSLGQGLEFLIYFQGNSAPDKSGLPSDRFSAERTGGSVSTLTIQRTQQEDSAVYLCASTLAGGPGTDEQFFGPGTRLTVL.